The 6 T cell receptor beta chains presented below share a single source sample, sequenced in a study of T cell repertoires in cytomegalovirus infection. Their recognized antigens are unknown. Via MiXCR, TCRdb re-called the reads, giving one row per CDR3 protein. The sample carries some 200,000 distinct CDR3 sequences, 35% to 40% recorded once. The sequencing used CD8+ T cells from cultured PBMCs, collected from culture after CMV antigen stimulation. These receptors were obtained from a human donor in good health (CMV status not recorded). Some clones in this sample may be carry-over from other donors' samples.

This clonotype showed up just a few times. This chain uses TRBV7-3 with TRBJ1-1; 7 bases agree with TRBD1. The CDR3 length is 15 residues. The germline V gene encodes CDR1 SGHTA and CDR2 FQGTGA. V was pared by 3 bases and J by 0 bases, with 4 bases of the junction left unmatched. As DNA, the CDR3 is TGTGCCAGCAGCTTGGACAGGCCGATGAACACTGAAGCTTTCTTT. Protein sequence: CASSLDRPMNTEAFF.

The chain recombines TRBV12-3 or TRBV12-4 with TRBJ2-1; TRBD2 matches at 8 bases. With 7 bases clipped from V and 12 bases from J, the junction kept 14 bases outside the gene matches. The CDR3 runs to 14 residues. CDR3 nucleotide sequence: TGTGCCAGCACTGTGGGTTTGGGACTAGTCGCGCAGTTCTTC. Amino acids: CASTVGLGLVAQFF.

A few counts support this clonotype. The rearrangement joins TRBV24-1 to TRBJ2-1; D might be TRBD2 (6 bases). V lost 4 bases, J lost 3 bases, and 12 bases lay in between. Germline lookup yields CDR1 KGHDR and CDR2 SFDVKD. This CDR3 is built from 15 residues. The CDR3 sequence is CATSERGNNYNEQFF. CDR3 coding DNA: TGTGCCACCAGTGAGCGGGGAAATAACTACAATGAGCAGTTCTTC.

The CDR3 is CASSSNRDSQETQYF. The DNA for the CDR3 is TGTGCCAGCAGCTCGAACCGGGACAGCCAGGAGACCCAGTACTTC. This chain uses TRBV5-5 with TRBJ2-5; 7 nucleotides align to TRBD1. This CDR3 contains 15 residues. J was trimmed by 5 bases and V by 3 bases; bases with no gene match: 10. Looked up from germline, CDR1 is SGHKS and CDR2 is YYEKEE (reference sequence).

This clonotype was found many times. V gene TRBV11-2 combines with J gene TRBJ2-3; D is perhaps TRBD1 or TRBD2 (5 bases each). The CDR3 spans 14 residues. The V and J ends lost 4 bases and 0 bases respectively, with 8 bases between them. The germline V gene encodes CDR1 SGHAT and CDR2 FQNNGV. CDR3 in DNA: TGTGCCAGCAGCTCCCGGGACAGCACAGATACGCAGTATTTT. Translation: CASSSRDSTDTQYF. Combining the CDR3 with reference TRBV11-2 and TRBJ2-3 gives the whole variable domain EAGVAQSPRYKIIEKRQSVAFWCNPISGHATLYWYQQILGQGPKLLIQFQNNGVVDDSQLPKDRFSAERLKGVDSTLKIQPAKLEDSAVYLCASSSRDSTDTQYFGPGTRLTVL.

The gene calls are TRBV30 and TRBJ2-7, with unresolved D. Trimming shortened V by 3 bases and J by 8 bases, and 11 bases separated the two germline ends. Germline V lookup: CDR1 GTSNPN, CDR2 SVGIG (reference sequence). The CDR3 extends over 11 amino acids. CDR3 in amino acids: CAWREYGQQYF. Here the CDR3 DNA reads TGTGCCTGGAGGGAATATGGACAGCAGTACTTC.